These 25 T cell receptor beta chains share one sample of origin, sequenced in a study of CD8 T cells in Susac syndrome. Random hexamers served to reverse transcribe roughly 0.45 to 1 ug RNA. TCRdb re-called the immunoSEQ multiplex PCR reads through MiXCR, storing one row per CDR3 protein. Here the sample spans about 69,000 distinct CDR3 sequences, roughly 90% being singletons. Sequences were obtained from CD8+ T cells from PBMCs. These receptor sequences come from a human donor with multiple sclerosis.

This chain joins TRBV6-6 and TRBJ2-3; D not certain. This CDR3 has 15 residues. V was clipped by 0 bases and J by 6 bases, with 13 bases between them. Looked up from germline, CDR1 is MNHNY and CDR2 is SVGAGI (reference sequence). The CDR3 DNA sequence: TGTGCCAGCAGTTACTCGGTCATCAGGACCGATACGCAGTATTTT. Its protein product is CASSYSVIRTDTQYF.

This chain links TRBV6-6 with TRBJ2-5, with 7 bases identical to TRBD2. Unmatched junction bases numbered 13, after V lost 8 bases and J lost 4 bases. The CDR3 length is 15 residues. Looked up from germline, CDR1 is MNHNY and CDR2 is SVGAGI (reference sequence). CDR3 DNA sequence: TGTGCCAGCGGCCCCCCAGCGGGGAGGGTAGAGACCCAGTACTTC. It translates to CASGPPAGRVETQYF.

DNA for the CDR3: TGTGCCAGCAGCGTAAATTCTGGGTCCTATGGCTACACCTTC. This codes for CASSVNSGSYGYTF. This rearrangement joins TRBV9 to TRBJ1-2; D is uncertain. This CDR3 has 14 amino acids. The V gene's germline CDR1 is SGDLS and CDR2 YYNGEE. V dropped 1 base and J dropped 4 bases, with 11 bases sitting between them.

J is TRBJ2-7 and V is TRBV14, with D unresolved. V was clipped by 2 bases and J by 2 bases, with 10 bases between them. The CDR3 has 14 amino acids. Germline CDR1 is SGHDN and CDR2 is FVKESK. The CDR3 DNA is TGTGCCAGCAGCCAATTTGGCCCCCCCTACGAGCAGTACTTC. Protein: CASSQFGPPYEQYF.

The CDR3 region is CATRQGALDTEAFF. DNA of the CDR3: TGTGCCACCCGACAGGGGGCCCTAGACACTGAAGCTTTCTTT. The genes are TRBV2 and TRBJ1-1; 10 bases are a match to TRBD1. V lost 10 bases, J lost 3 bases, and 8 bases stayed unmatched. Germline V gene data show CDR1 as SNHLY and CDR2 as FYNNEI. CDR3 length: 14 residues.

The chain uses TRBV3-1 and TRBJ2-5, with D maybe TRBD2 (6 bases). The germline CDR1 and CDR2 sequences are LGHDT and YNNKEL (reference sequence). This CDR3 is 18 amino acids long. The V end was cut by 1 base, the J end by 4 bases, with 22 bases between. The CDR3 region has the DNA TGTGCCAGCAGCCAAGTCGTCAATAGCGGACCAACGGGAGAGACCCAGTACTTC. This translates into CASSQVVNSGPTGETQYF.

This clonotype has a single count. The chain combines TRBV27 with TRBJ1-2; D uncertain. There are 14 residues in the CDR3. V lost 5 bases, J lost 6 bases, and 16 bases lay in between. Germline V gene lookup returns CDR1 MNHEY and CDR2 SMNVEV (reference sequence). CDR3 DNA: TGTGCCAGCAGTCTGGCAGGAGGGTTGAATGGCTACACCTTC. Its protein is CASSLAGGLNGYTF.

The chain carries TRBV13 and TRBJ2-1; 9 bases align to TRBD2. The trim removed 6 bases at V and 8 bases at J, leaving 11 bases unmatched. The germline V gene encodes CDR1 PRHDT and CDR2 FYEKMQ (reference sequence). This CDR3 region has 15 residues. CDR3 coding DNA: TGTGCCAGCAGTCGGCTAGCGGGGAAAAGAGATGAGCAGTTCTTC. This encodes CASSRLAGKRDEQFF.

The chain employs TRBV29-1 and TRBJ2-7; 7 positions match TRBD2. V gave up 4 bases and J gave up 2 bases; unmatched junction bases: 8. Germline V gene data show CDR1 as SQVTM and CDR2 as ANQGSEA. CDR3 length: 14 residues. CDR3 region: CSVAVAGAAYEQYF. The CDR3 DNA is TGCAGCGTTGCGGTGGCGGGAGCGGCCTACGAGCAGTACTTC.

The chain links TRBV19 to TRBJ1-1; no clear D. Germline V gene lookup returns CDR1 LNHDA and CDR2 SQIVND (reference sequence). The ends were cut back, 6 bases at V and 1 base at J, with 9 bases in the middle. There are 13 residues in the CDR3. In nucleotides, the CDR3 is TGTGCCAGTAGCGACACAGAGAACACTGAAGCTTTCTTT. It is translated as CASSDTENTEAFF.

The genes are TRBV30 and TRBJ2-1; D may be TRBD2 (6 bases). CDR3 size: 15 residues. Trimming left V 2 bases short and J 9 bases short, with 20 bases between. From germline, CDR1 is GTSNPN and CDR2 SVGIG (reference sequence). The CDR3 DNA reads as TGTGCCTGGAGTCTCGAGCGGAGGGGAATCGGTGAGCAGTTCTTC. It specifies CAWSLERRGIGEQFF.

The CDR3 sequence is CASSPRAGTNTGELFF. CDR3 DNA sequence: TGTGCCAGCAGCCCTCGAGCGGGCACGAACACCGGGGAGCTGTTTTTT. The chain links TRBV9 to TRBJ2-2, with TRBD2 as a possible D gene (6 bases). Trimming took off 4 bases at V and 0 bases at J, with 13 bases between the two ends. From germline, CDR1 is SGDLS and CDR2 YYNGEE. There are 16 residues in the CDR3.

This clonotype came up a few times. The CDR3 reads CASSLDSEAFF. DNA for the CDR3: TGTGCCAGCAGTTTGGACAGTGAAGCTTTCTTT. The chain couples TRBV27 to TRBJ1-1; the D gene is possibly TRBD1 (6 bases). Germline V gene sequence: CDR1 MNHEY, CDR2 SMNVEV (reference sequence). The ends were cut back, 3 bases at V and 7 bases at J, with 6 bases in the middle. This CDR3 is built from 11 residues.

The V call is TRBV12-3 or TRBV12-4, the J call TRBJ2-1, with D possibly TRBD1 on 6 matching bases. Trimming pared 6 bases from V and 1 base from J, leaving 13 bases between. This CDR3 is 15 amino acids long. CDR3 amino acids: CASSAGTMSYNEQFF. The CDR3 bases are TGTGCCAGCAGCGCCGGGACAATGTCCTACAATGAGCAGTTCTTC.

The rearrangement joins TRBV28 to TRBJ2-5, with D unclear. Per the germline V gene, CDR1 is MDHEN and CDR2 is SYDVKM. This CDR3 spans 17 amino acids. V lost 7 bases and J 5 bases, leaving 26 bases between the germline ends. CDR3 sequence reads: CASISTVLPGPRETQYF. The CDR3 DNA is TGTGCCAGCATCTCTACCGTCCTCCCGGGCCCTCGCGAGACCCAGTACTTC.

This sequence joins TRBV20-1 and TRBJ2-3, with a tentative D call TRBD2 (5 bases). CDR1 and CDR2 from the germline V gene are DFQATT and SNEGSKA (reference sequence). With 1 base removed from V and 6 bases from J, the gap between germline ends came to 14 bases. This CDR3 comprises 14 residues. DNA for the CDR3: TGCAGTGCTAGAGTAACTAGTTACATCGATACGCAGTATTTT. Translated: CSARVTSYIDTQYF.

The rearrangement joins TRBV23-1 to TRBJ2-7; D call uncertain. TRBV23-1 is sorted into the ORF group, with uncertain function. This CDR3 region has 11 residues. V lost 7 bases and J lost 4, with 8 bases in between. CDR3 bases: TGCGCCAGCACACATAGATACGAGCAGTACTTC. Its protein product is CASTHRYEQYF.

The V and J genes are TRBV3-1 and TRBJ2-3, with 13 bases identical to TRBD2. The CDR3 sequence is 15 residues long. Germline V gene data show CDR1 as LGHDT and CDR2 as YNNKEL (reference sequence). The ends lost 4 bases at V and 6 bases at J; junction bases unmatched: 4. The chain's CDR3 is CASSPGTSGADTQYF. The CDR3 DNA follows: TGTGCCAGCAGCCCCGGGACTAGCGGGGCCGATACGCAGTATTTT.

The chain uses TRBV5-6 and TRBJ2-2; TRBD2 aligns across 10 bases. After removal of 0 bases from V and 5 bases from J, the junction contained 4 bases not matched to a gene. Germline CDR1 reads SGHDT; CDR2 reads YYEEEE. This CDR3 spans 16 amino acids. CDR3 DNA sequence: TGTGCCAGCAGCTTGGCCGTAGCGGGAGGTACCGGGGAGCTGTTTTTT. Residues: CASSLAVAGGTGELFF.

This chain links TRBV10-3 with TRBJ1-2, with D possibly TRBD1 on 5 matching bases. Germline V gene lookup returns CDR1 ENHRY and CDR2 SYGVKD. V shed 0 bases and J shed 4 bases, with 21 bases lying between them. CDR3 length equals 18 residues. CDR3 DNA sequence: TGTGCCATCAGTGAGTCTAAGGACAACTACCTCCTACTCTATGGCTACACCTTC. This codes for CAISESKDNYLLLYGYTF.

This chain uses TRBV30 with TRBJ2-1, with TRBD2 matching 7 bases. This CDR3 has 16 residues. V dropped 0 bases and J dropped 3; count of bases not matched to a gene: 8. Germline assignment: CDR1 GTSNPN and CDR2 SVGIG (reference sequence). As DNA, the CDR3 is TGTGCCTGGAGTGTACGGGGAGCGGGGAGCTACAATGAGCAGTTCTTC. Amino acids: CAWSVRGAGSYNEQFF.

The gene calls are TRBV5-1 and TRBJ2-5, with TRBD2 matching over 7 bases. There are 14 residues in the CDR3. Trimming took 4 bases from V and 3 from J; bases not matched to a gene: 6. CDR1 SGHRS and CDR2 YFSETQ come from the germline V gene. The CDR3, as DNA: TGCGCCAGCAGCCTCGGACTAGGGGAAGAGACCCAGTACTTC. Translation gives CASSLGLGEETQYF. The complete variable domain, with remaining parts taken from reference TRBV5-1 and TRBJ2-5, reads KAGVTQTPRYLIKTRGQQVTLSCSPISGHRSVSWYQQTPGQGLQFLFEYFSETQRNKGNFPGRFSGRQFSNSRSEMNVSTLELGDSALYLCASSLGLGEETQYFGPGTRLLVL.

The V call is TRBV12-3 or TRBV12-4, the J call TRBJ2-5; 8 nucleotides agree with TRBD2. There are 14 residues in the CDR3. The V segment lost 3 bases and the J segment 4 bases; nucleotides outside the gene matches: 4. DNA for the CDR3: TGTGCCAGCAGTTTGACTAGCGATAGAGAGACCCAGTACTTC. It yields the protein CASSLTSDRETQYF.

The V and J genes are TRBV29-1 and TRBJ2-5, with TRBD2 identical over 9 bases. Germline loops: CDR1 SQVTM, CDR2 ANQGSEA. CDR3 length: 13 residues. The J segment lost 5 bases and the V segment lost 1 base, leaving 2 bases of the junction unmatched. The CDR3: CSVEVLAGETQYF. The CDR3 nucleotides are TGCAGCGTTGAAGTGCTAGCGGGGGAGACCCAGTACTTC.

The chain joins TRBV2 to TRBJ1-1; 9 bases agree with TRBD1. CDR1 and CDR2 (germline): SNHLY, FYNNEI. Trimming cost V 5 bases and J 1 base; bases outside gene matches: 5. The CDR3 has 15 residues. The CDR3 sequence is CASSNRDRANTEAFF. In DNA form, the CDR3 reads TGTGCCAGCAGTAACCGGGACAGGGCGAACACTGAAGCTTTCTTT.